This passage covers 27 T cell receptor beta chains from one sample sequenced in a study of blood T cell repertoires in COVID-19. Clones were sequenced by immunoSEQ multiplex PCR, and TCRdb holds only the in-frame ones, with some missing. The sample includes some 290,000 clones, more than 85% of them seen just once. Sequencing was performed on peripheral blood. These receptors all come from a man between 18 and 29 years old with active or convalescent COVID-19.

The chain is built from TRBV3-1 (or the pseudogene TRBV3-2) and TRBJ1-6, with TRBD1 as a possible D gene (6 bases). Germline assignment: CDR1 LGHDT and CDR2 YNNKEL (reference sequence). The CDR3 has 14 amino acids. Trimming took off 2 bases at V and 9 bases at J, with 11 bases between the two ends. The CDR3 spells CASSQTGSGSPLHF. The CDR3 DNA reads TGTGCCAGCAGCCAAACAGGGTCGGGTTCACCCCTCCACTTT.

This chain uses TRBV10-3 with TRBJ1-3; D is perhaps TRBD1 (5 bases). The ends were cut back, 10 bases at V and 0 bases at J, with 19 bases in the middle. CDR3 length: 16 residues. The V gene's germline CDR1 is ENHRY and CDR2 SYGVKD. CDR3 nucleotide sequence: TGTGCCACACTACCCGAGACAGCGAACTCTGGAAACACCATATATTTT. It specifies CATLPETANSGNTIYF.

V is TRBV29-1 and J is TRBJ2-3; tentative D call: TRBD2 (5 bases). The V gene's germline CDR1 is SQVTM and CDR2 ANQGSEA. The length of the CDR3 is 15 residues. The V end was cut by 4 bases, the J end by 3 bases, with 17 bases between. The CDR3 region is CSVVLDSTPTDTQYF. The CDR3 nucleotides read TGCAGCGTTGTTCTGGACTCCACTCCAACAGATACGCAGTATTTT.

V gene TRBV2 combines with J gene TRBJ1-2; D may be TRBD1 (6 bases). Germline V lookup: CDR1 SNHLY, CDR2 FYNNEI. Trimming left V 7 bases short and J 4 bases short, with 13 bases between. This CDR3 is built from 13 residues. This CDR3 reads CASTRDTAYGYTF. The CDR3 coding sequence is TGTGCCAGCACCCGGGACACCGCCTATGGCTACACCTTC.

The chain combines TRBV19 with TRBJ1-1, with unresolved D. With 3 bases removed from V and 4 bases from J, the gap between germline ends came to 9 bases. The CDR3 spans 13 residues. Looked up from germline, CDR1 is LNHDA and CDR2 is SQIVND (reference sequence). This chain's CDR3 is CASSIGMGTEAFF. In nucleotides, the CDR3 is TGTGCCAGTAGTATCGGGATGGGCACTGAAGCTTTCTTT.

CDR3 amino acids: CASSKKHSTDTQYF. Written as DNA, the CDR3 is TGTGCCAGCAGTAAGAAACATAGCACAGATACGCAGTATTTT. The chain carries TRBV27 and TRBJ2-3; D gene ambiguous. The germline CDR1 and CDR2 sequences are MNHEY and SMNVEV (reference sequence). V lost 5 bases to trimming and J lost 0 bases, with 9 bases between them. The CDR3 extends over 14 amino acids.

The rearrangement joins TRBV29-1 to TRBJ1-5; TRBD1 is a possible D gene (5 bases). CDR1 and CDR2 (germline): SQVTM, ANQGSEA. The germline V and J ends were trimmed by 7 bases and 3 bases, with 10 bases remaining between them. This CDR3 region has 12 residues. CDR3 sequence reads: CSGGDYNQPQHF. The CDR3 DNA follows: TGCAGCGGAGGGGACTACAATCAGCCCCAGCATTTT. The full variable domain, with the rest looked up from reference TRBV29-1 and TRBJ1-5, is SAVISQKPSRDICQRGTSLTIQCQVDSQVTMMFWYRQQPGQSLTLIATANQGSEATYESGFVIDKFPISRPNLTFSTLTVSNMSPEDSSIYLCSGGDYNQPQHFGDGTRLSIL.

V usage is TRBV6-5 and J usage is TRBJ1-3, with 7 bases aligning to TRBD1. CDR3 length: 15 residues. The junction had 9 bases not matched to a gene; V was cut back by 5 bases and J by 5 bases. Per the germline V gene, CDR1 is MNHEY and CDR2 is SVGAGI. Here the CDR3 reads CASSMPGQLRNTIYF. The CDR3 nucleotides read TGTGCCAGCAGTATGCCGGGACAGTTAAGAAACACCATATATTTT.

The chain carries TRBV6-4 and TRBJ1-4; no firm D call. Germline lookup yields CDR1 MRHNA and CDR2 SNTAGT. The V end was cut by 3 bases, the J end by 5 bases, with 10 bases between. The CDR3 is 14 residues long. The CDR3 loop reads CASSDVRENEKLFF. The CDR3, as DNA: TGTGCCAGCAGTGATGTGAGGGAAAATGAAAAACTGTTTTTT.

The chain links TRBV6-5 to TRBJ2-7, with a tentative D call TRBD1 (5 bases). Trimming shortened V by 6 bases and J by 0 bases, and 9 bases separated the two germline ends. The CDR3 has 13 amino acids. CDR1 and CDR2 (germline): MNHEY, SVGAGI. CDR3 coding DNA: TGTGCCAGCAGGCGGACAAACTCCTACGAGCAGTACTTC. It encodes CASRRTNSYEQYF.

The chain employs TRBV27 and TRBJ1-1, with TRBD1 matching over 9 bases. CDR1 is MNHEY and CDR2 is SMNVEV in the germline V gene (reference sequence). The V gene end was trimmed by 6 bases and the J gene end by 11 bases; junction bases not matched to a gene: 10. The CDR3 contains 13 residues. The CDR3 loop reads CASSRAGTGKAFF. CDR3 nucleotides: TGTGCCAGCAGCCGGGCCGGGACAGGGAAGGCTTTCTTT.

The chain is built from TRBV25-1 and TRBJ1-2; D is perhaps TRBD1 (6 bases). Germline V gene data show CDR1 as MGHDK and CDR2 as SYGVNS. The CDR3 is made up of 13 amino acids. Deletions cut 8 bases from V and 6 bases from J, with 16 bases between. The CDR3 reads CASSFRQEDGYTF. CDR3 bases: TGTGCCAGCTCCTTCAGACAGGAGGATGGCTACACCTTC.

The chain joins TRBV19 to TRBJ2-2; D is undetermined. With 10 bases removed from V and 4 bases from J, the gap between germline ends came to 4 bases. There are 10 residues in the CDR3. CDR1 and CDR2 from the germline V gene are LNHDA and SQIVND (reference sequence). CDR3 in amino acids: CATITGELFF. The CDR3 region has the DNA TGTGCCACCATCACCGGGGAGCTGTTTTTT. Full variable domain (missing parts from reference TRBV19 and TRBJ2-2): DGGITQSPKYLFRKEGQNVTLSCEQNLNHDAMYWYRQDPGQGLRLIYYSQIVNDFQKGDIAEGYSVSREKKESFPLTVTSAQKNPTAFYLCATITGELFFGEGSRLTVL.

The chain combines TRBV6-4 with TRBJ2-3, with D perhaps TRBD2 (6 bases). CDR3 length: 16 amino acids. Trimming stripped 0 bases from V and 0 bases from J, with 10 bases between. The germline V gene has CDR1 MRHNA and CDR2 SNTAGT. This CDR3 reads CASSDSASASTDTQYF. As DNA, the CDR3 is TGTGCCAGCAGTGACTCAGCTAGCGCCAGCACAGATACGCAGTATTTT.

The chain recombines TRBV7-8 with TRBJ1-5, with D hard to call. Germline assignment: CDR1 SGHVS and CDR2 FQNEAQ. Between the trimmed V and J ends, which lost 2 bases and 7 bases, there was a span of 9 bases. CDR3 length: 13 amino acids. The CDR3 protein is CASSLFNQQPQHF. CDR3 coding DNA: TGTGCCAGCAGCTTATTTAATCAGCAGCCCCAGCATTTT.

This clone was recorded only once. The chain recombines TRBV5-6 with TRBJ2-3, with no clear D. Germline V gene lookup returns CDR1 SGHDT and CDR2 YYEEEE. V lost 6 bases and J 0 bases, leaving 8 bases between the germline ends. This CDR3 has 13 residues. The CDR3 nucleotides are TGTGCCAGCACGGTCTCTAGCACAGATACGCAGTATTTT. Translated: CASTVSSTDTQYF.

The V call is TRBV7-8, the J call TRBJ2-7, with TRBD2 identical over 8 bases. The CDR3 is made up of 15 amino acids. V shed 6 bases and J 0 bases; nucleotides not matched to a gene: 7. CDR1 and CDR2 from the germline V gene are SGHVS and FQNEAQ. The DNA for the CDR3 is TGTGCCAGCAGACCCCGGGGGGGGCCCTCCTACGAGCAGTACTTC. It is translated as CASRPRGGPSYEQYF.

This clone was recorded once. The chain combines TRBV5-1 with TRBJ2-5; 7 bases fit TRBD1. The V gene's germline CDR1 is SGHRS and CDR2 YFSETQ. The CDR3 has 16 amino acids. V was clipped by 2 bases and J by 7 bases; unmatched bases: 14. The CDR3: CASSFARGFSGGTQYF. The DNA for the CDR3 is TGCGCCAGCAGCTTCGCCAGGGGTTTTTCAGGGGGGACCCAGTACTTC.

The chain carries TRBV2 and TRBJ1-5; 7 bases line up with TRBD1. The CDR3 spans 13 residues. With V trimmed by 7 bases and J by 6 bases, 6 bases remained unmatched. Germline CDR1 reads SNHLY; CDR2 reads FYNNEI. CDR3 coding DNA: TGTGCCAGCACGACAGGGAGAGGTCAGCCCCAGCATTTT. Its translation is CASTTGRGQPQHF.

V and J are TRBV20-1 and TRBJ2-2; TRBD2 matches 9 bases. The CDR3 loop spans 14 amino acids. Germline trimming cut 3 bases from V and 6 bases from J; bases unmatched to any gene: 5. From germline, CDR1 is DFQATT and CDR2 SNEGSKA (reference sequence). Written as DNA, the CDR3 is TGCAGTGCTAGTAGCGGGGGAGAGCCCGGGGAGCTGTTTTTT. Its protein is CSASSGGEPGELFF.

The chain combines TRBV27 with TRBJ2-1, with D maybe TRBD2 (5 bases). Trimming shortened V by 3 bases and J by 7 bases, and 19 bases separated the two germline ends. The CDR3 is made up of 16 amino acids. Looked up from germline, CDR1 is MNHEY and CDR2 is SMNVEV (reference sequence). CDR3 nucleotide sequence: TGTGCCAGCAGTTTGCTAACTAGTGCCGTCTATAATGAGCAGTTCTTC. Its protein product is CASSLLTSAVYNEQFF.

The chain is built from TRBV5-1 and TRBJ2-1; 10 positions agree with TRBD2. V lost 1 base and J lost 5; bases outside the gene matches: 3. Looked up from germline, CDR1 is SGHRS and CDR2 is YFSETQ. CDR3 size: 15 residues. The CDR3 sequence is CASSLFTSGDNEQFF. Written as DNA, the CDR3 is TGCGCCAGCAGCTTGTTTACTAGCGGGGACAATGAGCAGTTCTTC.

V is TRBV19 and J is TRBJ2-7; D gene unclear. Trimming left V 4 bases short and J 4 bases short, with 11 bases between. Germline-derived CDR1 and CDR2 are LNHDA and SQIVND (reference sequence). This CDR3 has 13 amino acids. The CDR3 spells CASSTSHQYEQYF. Written as DNA, the CDR3 is TGTGCCAGTAGTACTTCTCACCAGTACGAGCAGTACTTC.

The chain recombines TRBV5-1 with TRBJ2-1, with 11 positions matching TRBD2. The V gene end was trimmed by 2 bases and the J gene end by 2 bases; junction bases not matched to a gene: 9. The CDR3 contains 18 residues. Germline CDR1 SGHRS, CDR2 YFSETQ. The CDR3 sequence is CASSLRLAGSGPYNEQFF. CDR3 DNA sequence: TGCGCCAGCAGCTTACGACTAGCGGGATCCGGCCCCTACAATGAGCAGTTCTTC.

The rearrangement links TRBV4-2 to TRBJ1-1; no reliable D call. The CDR3 consists of 13 residues. CDR1 is LGHNA and CDR2 is YNFKEQ in the germline V gene. The V end lost 6 bases, the J end lost 0 bases, and 8 bases lay between the germline ends. CDR3 in DNA: TGTGCCAGCAGTGTTCGTTTGAACACTGAAGCTTTCTTT. It specifies CASSVRLNTEAFF.

V is TRBV7-9 and J is TRBJ2-1, with 7 bases matching TRBD2. The germline gives CDR1 SEHNR, CDR2 FQNEAQ (reference sequence). The length of the CDR3 is 16 residues. V was clipped by 6 bases and J by 0 bases; unmatched bases: 8. The CDR3 region is CASSPMGGSSYNEQFF. The CDR3 region has the DNA TGTGCCAGCAGTCCAATGGGAGGGAGCTCCTACAATGAGCAGTTCTTC.

Written as DNA, the CDR3 is TGTGCCAGCAGCTTGGTGGGGGCGCGGGTCTCCTACGAGCAGTACTTC. Translated: CASSLVGARVSYEQYF. This sequence joins TRBV5-4 and TRBJ2-7; D is perhaps TRBD1 (6 bases). In germline, CDR1 is SGHNT, CDR2 YYREEE (reference sequence). The CDR3 spans 16 residues. Trimming stripped 0 bases from V and 0 bases from J, with 13 bases between.